This T cell receptor (beta chain) was sequenced for a study of T cell responses to AZD1222 COVID-19 vaccine. As concerns this clone: Its target is not known.

Germline assignment: CDR1 MRHNA and CDR2 SNTAGT. This CDR3 contains 15 residues. Losses at the gene ends were 0 bases for V and 4 bases for J; bases not matched to a gene: 0. Study-level points and caveats: At 160-218 and 743-854, vaccine-associated CD4 TCRs were dominant, and they spanned spike. The donor group comprised mostly white British people and more females; the analysis possibly underestimated clonal diversity. Repertoire sampling was restricted to post-peak T cell response timepoints.

The analysis combined second doses at about 4 or about 12 weeks. Profiling relied on immunoSEQ multiplex PCR, and the TCRdb table lists in-frame clones only, not all of them. The sample holds about 120,000 clones, approximately 90% seen once. The gene calls are TRBV6-4 and TRBJ2-1; 10 positions agree with TRBD2. The clonotype originates from an adult who received the AZD1222 COVID-19 vaccine. This material consisted of peripheral blood, taken 28 days after the second AZD1222 dose. The CDR3 protein is CASSDSAGGYNEQFF. The DNA of the CDR3 is TGTGCCAGCAGTGACTCAGCGGGGGGGTACAATGAGCAGTTCTTC.